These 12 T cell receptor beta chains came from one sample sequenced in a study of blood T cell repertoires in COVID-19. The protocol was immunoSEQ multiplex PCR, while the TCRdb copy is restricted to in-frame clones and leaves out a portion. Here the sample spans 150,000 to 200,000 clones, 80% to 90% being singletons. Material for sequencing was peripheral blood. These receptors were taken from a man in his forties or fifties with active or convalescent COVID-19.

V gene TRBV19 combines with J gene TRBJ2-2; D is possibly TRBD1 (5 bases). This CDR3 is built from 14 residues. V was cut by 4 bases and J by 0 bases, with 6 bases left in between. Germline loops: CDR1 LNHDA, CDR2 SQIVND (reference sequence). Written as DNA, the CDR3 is TGTGCCAGTAGTACGGACACGAACACCGGGGAGCTGTTTTTT. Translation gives CASSTDTNTGELFF.

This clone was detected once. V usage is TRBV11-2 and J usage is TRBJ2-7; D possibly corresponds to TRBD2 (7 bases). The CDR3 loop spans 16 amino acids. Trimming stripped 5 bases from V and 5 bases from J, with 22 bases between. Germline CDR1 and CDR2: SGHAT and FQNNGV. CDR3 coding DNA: TGTGCCAGCAGCCCCGCGCGGGGGCGAGTCGCTAACGAGCAGTACTTC. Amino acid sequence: CASSPARGRVANEQYF.

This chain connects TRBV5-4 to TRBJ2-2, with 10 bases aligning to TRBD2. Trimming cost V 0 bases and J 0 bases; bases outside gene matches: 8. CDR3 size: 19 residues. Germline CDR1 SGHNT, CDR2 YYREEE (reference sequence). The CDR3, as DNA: TGTGCCAGCAGCTTGGGTGTCGGTAGCGGGGGGACGAACACCGGGGAGCTGTTTTTT. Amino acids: CASSLGVGSGGTNTGELFF.

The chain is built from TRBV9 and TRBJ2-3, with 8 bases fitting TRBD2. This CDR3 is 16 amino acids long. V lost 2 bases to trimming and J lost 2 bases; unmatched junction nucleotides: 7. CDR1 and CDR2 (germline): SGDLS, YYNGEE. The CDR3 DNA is TGTGCCAGCAGCGTTGGGATAGCGGGGACCACAGATACGCAGTATTTT. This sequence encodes CASSVGIAGTTDTQYF. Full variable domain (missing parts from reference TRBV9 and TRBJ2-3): DSGVTQTPKHLITATGQRVTLRCSPRSGDLSVYWYQQSLDQGLQFLIQYYNGEERAKGNILERFSAQQFPDLHSELNLSSLELGDSALYFCASSVGIAGTTDTQYFGPGTRLTVL.

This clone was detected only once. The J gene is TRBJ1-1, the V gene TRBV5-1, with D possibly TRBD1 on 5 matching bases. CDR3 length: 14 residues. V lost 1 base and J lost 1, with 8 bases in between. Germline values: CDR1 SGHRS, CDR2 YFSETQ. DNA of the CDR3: TGCGCCAGCAGCTTGTCTGACAGGAACACTGAAGCTTTCTTT. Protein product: CASSLSDRNTEAFF.

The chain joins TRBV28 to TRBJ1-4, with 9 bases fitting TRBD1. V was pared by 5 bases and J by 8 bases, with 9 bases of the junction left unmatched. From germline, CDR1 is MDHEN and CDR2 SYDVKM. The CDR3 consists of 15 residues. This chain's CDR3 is CASSPRTGETEKLFF. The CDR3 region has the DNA TGTGCCAGCAGTCCCCGGACAGGGGAGACGGAAAAACTGTTTTTT.

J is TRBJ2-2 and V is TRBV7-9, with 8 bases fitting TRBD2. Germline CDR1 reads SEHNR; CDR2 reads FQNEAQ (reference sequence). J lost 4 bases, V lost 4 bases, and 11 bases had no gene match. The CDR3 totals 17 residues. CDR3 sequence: CASSSRTGGASTGELFF. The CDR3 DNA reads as TGTGCCAGCAGCTCGCGAACGGGGGGGGCTTCCACCGGGGAGCTGTTTTTT.

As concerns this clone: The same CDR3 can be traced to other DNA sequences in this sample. The CDR3 nucleotides read TGCGCCAGCAGCTTGCAGGGGGCGAACACTGAAGCTTTCTTT. This sequence encodes CASSLQGANTEAFF. This chain connects TRBV5-1 to TRBJ1-1, with TRBD1 matching over 8 bases. Unmatched junction bases numbered 0, after V lost 1 base and J lost 1 base. The CDR3 has 14 amino acids. Germline lookup yields CDR1 SGHRS and CDR2 YFSETQ.

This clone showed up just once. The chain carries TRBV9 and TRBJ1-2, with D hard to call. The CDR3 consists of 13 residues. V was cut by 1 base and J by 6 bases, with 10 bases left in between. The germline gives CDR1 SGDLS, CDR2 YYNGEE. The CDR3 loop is CASSVTLTHGYTF. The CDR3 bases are TGTGCCAGCAGCGTAACCCTGACACATGGCTACACCTTC.

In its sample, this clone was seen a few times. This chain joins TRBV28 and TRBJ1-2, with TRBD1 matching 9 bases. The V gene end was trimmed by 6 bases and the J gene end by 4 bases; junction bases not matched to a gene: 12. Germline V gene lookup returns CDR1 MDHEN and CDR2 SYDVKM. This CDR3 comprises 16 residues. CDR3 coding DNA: TGTGCCAGCAGCTTGGGGGGGACAGGGAGTAGCTATGGCTACACCTTC. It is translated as CASSLGGTGSSYGYTF.

CDR3: CASSLQQGSPLHF. CDR3 nucleotide sequence: TGTGCCAGCAGCCTCCAACAGGGATCACCCCTCCACTTT. The chain joins TRBV7-3 to TRBJ1-6; a weak D match, TRBD1 (6 bases). V was pared by 5 bases and J by 10 bases, with 12 bases between. Germline CDR1 is SGHTA and CDR2 is FQGTGA. The CDR3 is made up of 13 amino acids.

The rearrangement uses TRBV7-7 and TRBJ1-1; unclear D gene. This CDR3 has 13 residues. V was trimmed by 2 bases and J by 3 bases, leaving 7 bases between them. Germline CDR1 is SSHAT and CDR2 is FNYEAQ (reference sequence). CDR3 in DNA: TGTGCCAGCAGCTTATCGGTGGACACTGAAGCTTTCTTT. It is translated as CASSLSVDTEAFF.